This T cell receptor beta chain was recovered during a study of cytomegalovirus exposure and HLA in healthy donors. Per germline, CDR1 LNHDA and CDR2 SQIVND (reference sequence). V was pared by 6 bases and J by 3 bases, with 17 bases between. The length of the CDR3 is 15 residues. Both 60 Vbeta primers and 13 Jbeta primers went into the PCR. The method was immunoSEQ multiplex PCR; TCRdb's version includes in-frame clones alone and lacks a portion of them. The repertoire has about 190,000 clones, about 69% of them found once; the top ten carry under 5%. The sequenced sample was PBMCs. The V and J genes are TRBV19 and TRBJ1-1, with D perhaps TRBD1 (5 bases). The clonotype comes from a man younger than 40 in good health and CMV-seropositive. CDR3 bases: TGTGCCAGTAGAGTTCTCTGGGGGGGATACACTGAAGCTTTCTTT. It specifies CASRVLWGGYTEAFF.